The TCR beta chain under discussion was sequenced for a study of blood T cells in healthy people across ages. The sample holds a few counts of this clonotype. Primers used in a second PCR of about 6 to 11 cycles were a sample-barcoded 5' primer and a J-beta primer mix. Each CDR3 protein is one row after TCRdb ran MiXCR on the 5' RACE reads. Among 540,000 or so distinct CDR3 sequences listed, around 24% were seen once. This CDR3 region has 15 residues. CDR1 and CDR2 (germline): MGHRA, YSYEKL. The V gene lost 1 base and the J gene lost 2 bases, with 9 bases spanning the gap. The data also belong to a second study, concerning T cells of mothers and their children. That paper adds: Three healthy Caucasian mothers and their six children were the donors.

The sample taken for sequencing was blood. The rearrangement links TRBV4-1 to TRBJ1-5; tentatively, D is TRBD1 (5 bases). This TCR was sampled from a boy younger than 18 in good health. The CDR3, as DNA: TGCGCCAGCAGCCAAGTAATGGGGGGCAATCAGCCCCAGCATTTT. Protein: CASSQVMGGNQPQHF.